The 8 T cell receptor beta chains reported below all come from one sample, sequenced in a study of cytomegalovirus exposure and HLA in healthy donors. The PCR employed 60 Vbeta primers together with 13 Jbeta primers. Profiling relied on immunoSEQ multiplex PCR, and the TCRdb table lists in-frame clones only, not all of them. This table has 150,000 to 200,000 clones, around 77% appearing once. Material for sequencing was PBMCs. The receptors come from a man in his 60s in good health and CMV-seronegative.

The chain joins TRBV5-1 to TRBJ2-7; D is perhaps TRBD1 (5 bases). This CDR3 is 13 amino acids long. V dropped 3 bases and J dropped 5 bases, with 12 bases sitting between them. Germline V gives CDR1 SGHRS, CDR2 YFSETQ. The CDR3 loop is CASSSTGWDEQYF. Here the CDR3 DNA reads TGCGCCAGCAGCTCCACAGGCTGGGACGAGCAGTACTTC.

This clone was counted once. This rearrangement joins TRBV5-1 to TRBJ2-5; 8 bases map to TRBD1. The V segment lost 6 bases and the J segment 1 base; nucleotides outside the gene matches: 8. The germline V gene has CDR1 SGHRS and CDR2 YFSETQ. The CDR3 loop spans 15 amino acids. The CDR3, as DNA: TGCGCCAGCAAACCCAGGGGGCCACCCCAAGAGACCCAGTACTTC. It translates to CASKPRGPPQETQYF.

This clone has a count of ten or more. This chain joins TRBV6-5 and TRBJ1-1; D might be TRBD1 (6 bases). V lost 4 bases and J 2 bases, leaving 17 bases between the germline ends. There are 16 residues in the CDR3. The V gene's germline CDR1 is MNHEY and CDR2 SVGAGI. CDR3 in DNA: TGTGCCAGCAGTTCCCCAACAGGGATCCGAAACACTGAAGCTTTCTTT. Amino acid sequence: CASSSPTGIRNTEAFF.

The gene calls are TRBV5-1 and TRBJ2-2; possible D gene TRBD2, 5 bases. V dropped 2 bases and J dropped 4 bases, with 12 bases sitting between them. The CDR3 length is 15 residues. Per the germline V gene, CDR1 is SGHRS and CDR2 is YFSETQ. CDR3 bases: TGCGCCAGCAGCTTCCGGGAAACGGGCACCGGGGAGCTGTTTTTT. This translates into CASSFRETGTGELFF. Filled out from reference TRBV5-1 and TRBJ2-2, the complete variable domain reads KAGVTQTPRYLIKTRGQQVTLSCSPISGHRSVSWYQQTPGQGLQFLFEYFSETQRNKGNFPGRFSGRQFSNSRSEMNVSTLELGDSALYLCASSFRETGTGELFFGEGSRLTVL.

V is TRBV11-2 and J is TRBJ1-4; D is possibly TRBD1 (5 bases). From germline, CDR1 is SGHAT and CDR2 FQNNGV. The CDR3 is 15 residues long. The V end lost 1 base, the J end lost 6 bases, and 12 bases lay between the germline ends. The chain's CDR3 is CASSLGGAGDEKLFF. CDR3 sequence (DNA): TGTGCCAGCAGCTTAGGCGGGGCGGGCGATGAAAAACTGTTTTTT.

In this sample, this clone turned up a few times. The V call is TRBV27, the J call TRBJ1-2, with D perhaps TRBD1 (5 bases). This CDR3 has 14 residues. V lost 2 bases and J lost 5, with 12 bases in between. In germline, CDR1 is MNHEY, CDR2 SMNVEV (reference sequence). CDR3 bases: TGTGCCAGCAGTTTAGGGCAGGGACTTTATGGCTACACCTTC. It is translated as CASSLGQGLYGYTF.

This clone was recorded once. The chain has TRBV14 and TRBJ2-1; 7 bases agree with TRBD2. V gave up 4 bases and J gave up 8 bases; unmatched junction bases: 14. Germline CDR1 SGHDN, CDR2 FVKESK. The CDR3 totals 16 residues. The CDR3 DNA is TGTGCCAGCAGCCCCATGCAAACGGGAGGCGGGGATGAGCAGTTCTTC. Its translation: CASSPMQTGGGDEQFF.

This clone was picked up a small number of times. V gene TRBV19 combines with J gene TRBJ2-1; 7 bases fit TRBD2. The V gene's germline CDR1 is LNHDA and CDR2 SQIVND (reference sequence). The J segment lost 2 bases and the V segment lost 6 bases, leaving 7 bases of the junction unmatched. The CDR3 has 15 residues. CDR3 loop: CASSPTGGTYNEQFF. The CDR3 DNA reads TGTGCCAGTAGCCCAACGGGGGGTACCTACAATGAGCAGTTCTTC.